Reported below is one TCR beta chain. The data belong to a study of tumor T cells in aggressive B-cell lymphoma. Clones were sequenced by immunoSEQ multiplex PCR, and TCRdb holds only the in-frame ones, with some missing. Among approximately 3,000 clones listed, approximately 81% were seen once. The CDR3 covers 14 residues. Germline V gene sequence: CDR1 SGHVS, CDR2 FNYEAQ. The germline V and J ends were trimmed by 5 bases and 6 bases, with 16 bases remaining between them. The TCR comes from an adult with diffuse large B cell lymphoma. The chain combines TRBV7-6 with TRBJ1-1; possible D gene TRBD1, 5 bases. Sequences were obtained from tumor tissue. CDR3 protein: CASSPLGGAAEAFF. The CDR3, as DNA: TGTGCCAGCAGCCCACTTGGAGGGGCGGCTGAAGCTTTCTTT.